What follows are 20 T cell receptor beta chains derived from one specimen sequenced in a study of cytomegalovirus exposure and HLA in healthy donors. Primers: 60 Vbeta forward and 13 Jbeta reverse. TCRdb keeps only in-frame clones here, not all; method: immunoSEQ multiplex PCR. The repertoire has 150,000 to 200,000 clones, 70% to 80% of them found once; the top ten carry approximately 1.4%. Source material: PBMCs. These receptor sequences come from a woman aged 45 to 65 in good health and CMV-seronegative.

This clone came up many times. The chain carries TRBV29-1 and TRBJ1-3; D call uncertain. The V gene lost 7 bases and the J gene lost 4 bases, with 8 bases spanning the gap. This CDR3 spans 11 amino acids. Germline V lookup: CDR1 SQVTM, CDR2 ANQGSEA. Here the CDR3 reads CSAGGGNTIYF. CDR3 sequence (DNA): TGCAGCGCCGGAGGGGGAAACACCATATATTTT.

This clone has more than one count but fewer than ten. This chain uses TRBV19 with TRBJ1-2; 7 bases line up with TRBD1. The ends lost 3 bases at V and 6 bases at J; junction bases unmatched: 4. This CDR3 comprises 13 residues. The germline V gene encodes CDR1 LNHDA and CDR2 SQIVND (reference sequence). CDR3 loop: CASSITTGDGYTF. CDR3 nucleotide sequence: TGTGCCAGTAGTATTACCACAGGGGATGGCTACACCTTC.

As to this clone: At one end the junction does not follow the germline gene, possibly because of a read error. Other DNA sequences in this sample translate to the same CDR3. The chain recombines TRBV2 with TRBJ1-3; 7 positions match TRBD1. From germline, CDR1 is SNHLY and CDR2 FYNNEI. This CDR3 is built from 14 residues. CDR3 sequence: CASNPTGAGNTIYF. For the CDR3, the DNA is TGCGCCAGCAATCCAACAGGGGCTGGAAACACCATATATTTT.

The gene calls are TRBV6-6 and TRBJ1-4, with a possible D match to TRBD1 (6 bases). This CDR3 spans 15 amino acids. Germline V lookup: CDR1 MNHNY, CDR2 SVGAGI (reference sequence). Trimming removed 6 bases from V and 3 bases from J, with 14 bases in between. The CDR3 DNA follows: TGTGCCAGCAGGGGGGCAGGGTCGTCTAATGAAAAACTGTTTTTT. This translates into CASRGAGSSNEKLFF.

The V and J genes are TRBV18 and TRBJ2-7; no clear D gene. The V end lost 6 bases, the J end lost 7 bases, and 10 bases lay between the germline ends. The CDR3 has 11 amino acids. Germline CDR1 KGHSH, CDR2 LQKENI. CDR3 nucleotide sequence: TGTGCCAGCTCTCCCCTCGGGGAGCAGTACTTC. The encoded protein is CASSPLGEQYF.

The chain employs TRBV7-9 and TRBJ1-1; D remains unclear. CDR1 SEHNR and CDR2 FQNEAQ come from the germline V gene (reference sequence). The CDR3 is 15 amino acids. V dropped 3 bases and J dropped 1 base, with 12 bases sitting between them. CDR3 amino acids: CASSLRGVGNTEAFF. The DNA for the CDR3 is TGTGCCAGCAGCTTGCGCGGGGTTGGGAACACTGAAGCTTTCTTT. The variable domain in full, with the rest retrieved from reference TRBV7-9 and TRBJ1-1, is DTGVSQNPRHKITKRGQNVTFRCDPISEHNRLYWYRQTLGQGPEFLTYFQNEAQLEKSRLLSDRFSAERPKGSFSTLEIQRTEQGDSAMYLCASSLRGVGNTEAFFGQGTRLTVV.

This chain joins TRBV5-1 and TRBJ1-4, with TRBD1 identical over 7 bases. The V segment lost 0 bases and the J segment 4 bases; nucleotides outside the gene matches: 12. The CDR3 has 18 residues. Germline V gene lookup returns CDR1 SGHRS and CDR2 YFSETQ. Written as DNA, the CDR3 is TGCGCCAGCAGCTTGGGGACGACAGGGCTTGGAGGTAATGAAAAACTGTTTTTT. Translation gives CASSLGTTGLGGNEKLFF.

This clone was picked up one time. V usage is TRBV7-9 and J usage is TRBJ1-1; D remains unclear. CDR3 length: 15 residues. Trimming stripped 1 base from V and 1 base from J, with 10 bases between. Germline V gives CDR1 SEHNR, CDR2 FQNEAQ (reference sequence). The CDR3 region has the DNA TGTGCCAGCAGCTTAGTTGCGGGATCGAACACTGAAGCTTTCTTT. This encodes CASSLVAGSNTEAFF.

The sample holds a few counts of this clone. This chain uses TRBV4-2 with TRBJ2-3; possible D gene TRBD2, 5 bases. V lost 1 base to trimming and J lost 2 bases, with 13 bases between them. The CDR3 contains 16 residues. In germline, CDR1 is LGHNA, CDR2 YNFKEQ. The CDR3 nucleotides read TGTGCCAGCAGCCAAGGCACCCCGGGATCCACAGATACGCAGTATTTT. Encoded protein: CASSQGTPGSTDTQYF.

This clone turned up a few times. This chain connects TRBV7-9 to TRBJ1-1; D not resolved. V lost 4 bases to trimming and J lost 4 bases, with 10 bases between them. The V gene's germline CDR1 is SEHNR and CDR2 FQNEAQ (reference sequence). This CDR3 is 13 amino acids long. CDR3 loop: CASSSEGGTEAFF. Written as DNA, the CDR3 is TGTGCCAGCAGCTCGGAGGGCGGCACTGAAGCTTTCTTT.

The rearrangement uses TRBV6-4 and TRBJ2-1; 9 bases fit TRBD2. Losses at the gene ends were 3 bases for V and 7 bases for J; bases not matched to a gene: 10. Germline CDR1 MRHNA, CDR2 SNTAGT. This CDR3 has 16 amino acids. The CDR3 sequence: CASSESSGEWGNEQFF. CDR3 sequence (DNA): TGTGCCAGCAGTGAATCTAGCGGGGAGTGGGGGAATGAGCAGTTCTTC.

The table lists this clone with a few counts. This sequence joins TRBV6-6 and TRBJ1-4, with D perhaps matching TRBD1 (6 bases). V was cut by 5 bases and J by 3 bases, with 16 bases left in between. CDR3 length equals 16 residues. The germline CDR1 and CDR2 sequences are MNHNY and SVGAGI (reference sequence). The CDR3: CASSGGKTGPNEKLFF. Written as DNA, the CDR3 is TGTGCCAGCAGTGGGGGAAAAACAGGGCCTAATGAAAAACTGTTTTTT.

This CDR3 is CASRETGVTEAFF. In DNA form, the CDR3 reads TGTGCCAGCAGGGAAACAGGGGTCACTGAAGCTTTCTTT. The genes are TRBV14 and TRBJ1-1; 7 nucleotides match TRBD1. CDR3 length: 13 residues. The V segment lost 6 bases and the J segment 4 bases; nucleotides outside the gene matches: 5. The V gene's germline CDR1 is SGHDN and CDR2 FVKESK.

The CDR3 sequence: CASSLGRGFRQYEQYF. The CDR3 DNA reads as TGTGCCAGCAGCTTGGGGCGGGGCTTCCGGCAATACGAGCAGTACTTC. The chain employs TRBV13 and TRBJ2-7; D is perhaps TRBD2 (6 bases). Trimming stripped 3 bases from V and 4 bases from J, with 19 bases between. The CDR3 has 16 amino acids. Germline-derived CDR1 and CDR2 are PRHDT and FYEKMQ (reference sequence).

This chain uses TRBV20-1 with TRBJ2-7; D possibly corresponds to TRBD2 (6 bases). CDR1 is DFQATT and CDR2 is SNEGSKA in the germline V gene (reference sequence). The CDR3 contains 10 residues. The CDR3 nucleotides read TGCAGCAGCGGGCTGTACGAGCAGTACTTC. Translating gives CSSGLYEQYF.

The rearrangement links TRBV29-1 to TRBJ2-5; D gene uncertain. V dropped 4 bases and J dropped 7 bases, with 16 bases sitting between them. Germline V CDR1 and CDR2: SQVTM, ANQGSEA. The CDR3 totals 13 residues. CDR3 loop: CSVVTGGEGTQYF. For the CDR3, the DNA is TGCAGCGTTGTTACGGGTGGTGAAGGGACCCAGTACTTC.

The chain couples TRBV9 to TRBJ2-7, with TRBD1 matching 12 bases. Per germline, CDR1 SGDLS and CDR2 YYNGEE. The trim removed 0 bases at V and 7 bases at J, leaving 8 bases unmatched. This CDR3 has 16 amino acids. CDR3 nucleotides: TGTGCCAGCAGCGTAGGTTTGGGACAGGGGGCGTGGGAGCAGTACTTC. Its translation is CASSVGLGQGAWEQYF.

The chain uses TRBV11-2 and TRBJ2-3; 8 nucleotides align to TRBD2. Unmatched junction bases numbered 8, after V lost 0 bases and J lost 6 bases. Germline V gene lookup returns CDR1 SGHAT and CDR2 FQNNGV. This CDR3 spans 16 amino acids. The CDR3 loop is CASSLDGVAGWDTQYF. CDR3 DNA sequence: TGTGCCAGCAGCTTAGATGGGGTAGCGGGGTGGGATACGCAGTATTTT.

This chain joins TRBV28 and TRBJ2-2; 14 bases align to TRBD2. This CDR3 contains 17 residues. From germline, CDR1 is MDHEN and CDR2 SYDVKM. V shed 5 bases, J shed 8 bases, and the junction held 10 bases outside the gene matches. The CDR3 DNA reads TGTGCCAGCAGTCGCCTTGGGACTAGCGGGAGAAGGGGGGAGCTGTTTTTT. Its protein is CASSRLGTSGRRGELFF. The full variable domain, with the rest looked up from reference TRBV28 and TRBJ2-2, is DVKVTQSSRYLVKRTGEKVFLECVQDMDHENMFWYRQDPGLGLRLIYFSYDVKMKEKGDIPEGYSVSREKKERFSLILESASTNQTSMYLCASSRLGTSGRRGELFFGEGSRLTVL.

This clone has a handful of counts. The V and J genes are TRBV28 and TRBJ2-7; tentative D call: TRBD2 (6 bases). The V and J ends lost 7 bases and 2 bases respectively, with 15 bases between them. The CDR3 is 14 residues long. Germline lookup yields CDR1 MDHEN and CDR2 SYDVKM. CDR3 in amino acids: CASNRRDRAYEQYF. CDR3 bases: TGTGCCAGCAATAGGCGGGACCGGGCCTACGAGCAGTACTTC. The full variable domain, rest sourced from reference TRBV28 and TRBJ2-7, is DVKVTQSSRYLVKRTGEKVFLECVQDMDHENMFWYRQDPGLGLRLIYFSYDVKMKEKGDIPEGYSVSREKKERFSLILESASTNQTSMYLCASNRRDRAYEQYFGPGTRLTVT.